The rows below give T cell receptor beta chains drawn from one sample of a study of vaccination and CD4 T cells after COVID-19. The antigens these receptors bind are not known. One entry per CDR3 protein, called by TCRdb with MiXCR from the PCR reads. The sample records tens of thousands of distinct CDR3 sequences, roughly 70% being singletons. Here the sequenced sample was CD4+ T cells from blood, cultured in vitro, taken after SARS-CoV-2 vaccination. The receptors come from a human donor who received a COVID-19 vaccine. CDR3s include the opening cysteine and the closing phenylalanine or tryptophan. Fields, in order: clone size, J gene, D gene, V gene, CDR3 DNA, CDR3 protein. D genes are given only for firm matches. A clone size is listed for some rows: how often the clone was seen (once, few, many), or a class if it is expanded.

once TRBJ2-3 . TRBV20-1 TGCAGTGCTAGAGGCTACTGGGGAGATACGCAGTATTTT CSARGYWGDTQYF
. TRBJ2-1 TRBD2 TRBV20-1 TGCAGTGCTAGATCGTCAGCAGGCGGGGGGGCCCTTCGCAATGAGCAGTTCTTC CSARSSAGGGALRNEQFF
. TRBJ1-2 TRBD1 TRBV2 TGTGCCAGCAGAGCTGGGATGACAGGGGGCTTGGGTGGCTACACCTTC CASRAGMTGGLGGYTF
. TRBJ2-3 TRBD2 TRBV24-1 TGTGCCACCAGTGAACTCCGAGCGGGGGGGCGGTATACGCAGTATTTT CATSELRAGGRYTQYF
. TRBJ2-2 . TRBV27 TGTGCCAGCCGGAGGGGGCCCCGGGGCCCCGGGGAGCTGTTTTTT CASRRGPRGPGELFF
once TRBJ1-2 . TRBV12-3/TRBV12-4 TGTGCCAGCAGTTTATATGAAGGGGAAGGCTACACCTTC CASSLYEGEGYTF
. TRBJ2-3 . TRBV24-1 TGTGCCACCAGTGATTACAGTCGGGCTAGCACAGATACGCAGTATTTT CATSDYSRASTDTQYF
. TRBJ2-7 TRBD2 TRBV6-1 TGTGCCAGCATTGGACTAGCGGGGGTCTCCTACGAGCAGTACTTC CASIGLAGVSYEQYF
. TRBJ2-3 . TRBV2 TGTGCCAGCAGTGAACCAACGGCGCGGAGGGGGCCCACAGATACGCAGTATTTT CASSEPTARRGPTDTQYF
. TRBJ2-1 TRBD2 TRBV27 TGTGCCAGCAGTCGAACTAGCGGGGGCAACAATGAGCAGTTCTTC CASSRTSGGNNEQFF
once TRBJ2-7 . TRBV7-9 TGTGCCAGCAGCTTATTTGACAGCACCTACGAGCAGTACTTC CASSLFDSTYEQYF
. TRBJ2-1 TRBD2 TRBV6-1 TGTGCCAGCAGTAGAGGACTAGCGGGGGGGAACAATGAGCAGTTCTTC CASSRGLAGGNNEQFF
few TRBJ1-5 TRBD1 TRBV15 TGTGCCACCAGCAGAGATAGGCCGGGACAGGGGATAGACTCTATCCAGCATTTT CATSRDRPGQGIDSIQHF
. TRBJ2-7 TRBD1 TRBV7-2 TGTGCCAGCAGCTTAGTAGGGACAGGGGTGGGAGGCTCCTACGAGCAGTACTTC CASSLVGTGVGGSYEQYF
. TRBJ1-6 TRBD1 TRBV30 TGTGCCTGGAGTGTAAGTTCCCCGACAGGGAGGAATTCACCCCTCCACTTT CAWSVSSPTGRNSPLHF